The subject of this entry is one T cell receptor beta chain. What it binds is not known. The record originates from a study of T cell responses to AZD1222 COVID-19 vaccine. Study-level findings and limits: Vaccine-related CD4 TCRs covered spike, predominating at 160-218 and 743-854. After the peak T cell response, and only then, were repertoires sampled. Recipients of two AZD1222 doses showed rising Spike-specific TCR breadth and depth.

Sequenced by immunoSEQ multiplex PCR; TCRdb stores in-frame clones only, minus some. There are roughly 46,000 clones in the sample; approximately 88% occur only once, and roughly 25% lies in the top ten. CDR1 and CDR2 from the germline V gene are MNHEY and SVGEGT. The CDR3 extends over 16 amino acids. V lost 4 bases to trimming and J lost 6 bases; unmatched junction nucleotides: 12. The specimen was peripheral blood, collected 28 days after the second AZD1222 dose. The chain uses TRBV6-2 or TRBV6-3 and TRBJ1-2; 9 nucleotides match TRBD1. This clonotype originated in an adult who received the AZD1222 COVID-19 vaccine. The CDR3 nucleotides are TGTGCCAGCAGTTCCGGGACAGGGTATTTATCGGATGGCTACACCTTC. This sequence encodes CASSSGTGYLSDGYTF.